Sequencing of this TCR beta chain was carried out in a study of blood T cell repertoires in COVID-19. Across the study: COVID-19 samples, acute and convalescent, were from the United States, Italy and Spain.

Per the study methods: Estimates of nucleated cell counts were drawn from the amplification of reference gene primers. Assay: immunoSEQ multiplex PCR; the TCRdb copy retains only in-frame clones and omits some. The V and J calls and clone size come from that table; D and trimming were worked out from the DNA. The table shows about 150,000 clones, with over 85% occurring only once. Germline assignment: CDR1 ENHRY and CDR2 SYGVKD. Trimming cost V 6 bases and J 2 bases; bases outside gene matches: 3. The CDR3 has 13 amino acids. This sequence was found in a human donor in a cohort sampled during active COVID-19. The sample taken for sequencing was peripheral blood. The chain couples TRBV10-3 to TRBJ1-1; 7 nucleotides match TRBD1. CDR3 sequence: CAIRQGTNTEAFF. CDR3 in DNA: TGTGCCATCAGACAGGGGACCAACACTGAAGCTTTCTTT.